The 14 T cell receptor beta chains reported below all come from one sample, sequenced in a study of blood T cell repertoires in COVID-19. Using immunoSEQ multiplex PCR, the repertoire was profiled, and TCRdb retains in-frame clones only, with some absent. This repertoire shows 100,000 to 120,000 clones, around 89% found once; its top ten account for less than 4%. What was sequenced was peripheral blood. The receptor source for this set is a woman between 50 and 59 years old with acute or convalescent COVID-19.

The CDR3 loop reads CASSLFASGRPQETQYF. The CDR3 DNA follows: TGTGCCAGCAGCTTATTCGCTAGCGGGAGGCCTCAAGAGACCCAGTACTTC. The chain links TRBV5-6 to TRBJ2-5; 11 bases agree with TRBD2. Trimming at V came to 2 bases and at J to 2 bases, leaving 8 bases not matched to a gene. Germline V gene data show CDR1 as SGHDT and CDR2 as YYEEEE. This CDR3 has 17 residues.

The V gene is TRBV14, the J gene TRBJ2-5; D possibly corresponds to TRBD1 (7 bases). This CDR3 is 16 amino acids long. V shed 4 bases and J shed 4 bases, with 19 bases lying between them. The germline V gene has CDR1 SGHDN and CDR2 FVKESK. CDR3 residues: CASSPSRQGGAETQYF. CDR3 sequence (DNA): TGTGCCAGCAGCCCGTCCCGACAGGGAGGAGCAGAGACCCAGTACTTC.

The V and J genes are TRBV7-2 and TRBJ2-6, with D possibly being TRBD1 (6 bases). The ends were cut back, 1 base at V and 0 bases at J, with 10 bases in the middle. The germline V gene encodes CDR1 SGHTA and CDR2 FQGNSA. This CDR3 has 17 residues. The CDR3: CASSLVWGRSGANVLTF. CDR3 DNA sequence: TGTGCCAGCAGCTTAGTATGGGGGCGCTCTGGGGCCAACGTCCTGACTTTC.

The rearrangement uses TRBV27 and TRBJ1-4; D may be TRBD1 (5 bases). Between the trimmed V and J ends, which lost 5 bases and 8 bases, there was a span of 12 bases. In germline, CDR1 is MNHEY, CDR2 SMNVEV (reference sequence). The length of the CDR3 is 13 residues. The CDR3 spells CASSRGDHEKLFF. The CDR3 DNA is TGTGCCAGCAGTCGGGGGGATCACGAAAAACTGTTTTTT.

This chain connects TRBV7-6 to TRBJ1-5; 7 bases agree with TRBD1. The V gene's germline CDR1 is SGHVS and CDR2 FNYEAQ. This CDR3 comprises 16 residues. J lost 6 bases, V lost 5 bases, and 13 bases had no gene match. The CDR3 is CASSGQDRVGSQPQHF. CDR3 sequence (DNA): TGTGCCAGCAGCGGACAAGACAGGGTTGGGAGTCAGCCCCAGCATTTT.

The rearrangement uses TRBV30 and TRBJ2-3; the D gene is possibly TRBD2 (6 bases). Germline CDR1 reads GTSNPN; CDR2 reads SVGIG (reference sequence). The V gene lost 0 bases and the J gene lost 0 bases, with 10 bases spanning the gap. The CDR3 is made up of 15 amino acids. For the CDR3, the DNA is TGTGCCTGGAGTGTAGGGACTGGAAGCACAGATACGCAGTATTTT. Translation gives CAWSVGTGSTDTQYF.

The chain uses TRBV2 and TRBJ2-1; D remains ambiguous. CDR1 SNHLY and CDR2 FYNNEI come from the germline V gene. CDR3 length: 12 residues. V shed 1 base and J shed 7 bases, with 5 bases lying between them. CDR3 protein: CASSEVLNEQFF. Here the CDR3 DNA reads TGTGCCAGCAGTGAAGTGCTAAATGAGCAGTTCTTC. Variable domain in full (rest from reference TRBV2 and TRBJ2-1): EPEVTQTPSHQVTQMGQEVILRCVPISNHLYFYWYRQILGQKVEFLVSFYNNEISEKSEIFDDQFSVERPDGSNFTLKIRSTKLEDSAMYFCASSEVLNEQFFGPGTRLTVL.

V is TRBV3-1 (or the pseudogene TRBV3-2) and J is TRBJ1-2, with 7 bases aligning to TRBD1. The CDR3 extends over 12 amino acids. Trimming removed 3 bases from V and 8 bases from J; junction bases left unmatched: 3. Germline CDR1 reads LGHDT; CDR2 reads YNNKEL (reference sequence). The CDR3 sequence: CASSQTGLGYTF. For the CDR3, the DNA is TGTGCCAGCAGCCAGACAGGGTTAGGCTACACCTTC.

The V call is TRBV28, the J call TRBJ2-2, with TRBD1 as a possible D gene (5 bases). The germline V gene encodes CDR1 MDHEN and CDR2 SYDVKM. The V gene lost 6 bases and the J gene lost 0 bases, with 8 bases spanning the gap. The CDR3 is 14 amino acids. The CDR3 DNA reads TGTGCCAGCAGGACACAGGCGAACACCGGGGAGCTGTTTTTT. As protein: CASRTQANTGELFF. The full variable domain, completed using reference TRBV28 and TRBJ2-2, is DVKVTQSSRYLVKRTGEKVFLECVQDMDHENMFWYRQDPGLGLRLIYFSYDVKMKEKGDIPEGYSVSREKKERFSLILESASTNQTSMYLCASRTQANTGELFFGEGSRLTVL.

This rearrangement joins TRBV7-9 to TRBJ2-2; 8 bases line up with TRBD1. The CDR3 is made up of 15 amino acids. The J segment lost 2 bases and the V segment lost 5 bases, leaving 4 bases of the junction unmatched. Per the germline V gene, CDR1 is SEHNR and CDR2 is FQNEAQ (reference sequence). The DNA for the CDR3 is TGTGCCAGCAGCCTGGACAGGGTCAACACCGGGGAGCTGTTTTTT. Its translation: CASSLDRVNTGELFF.

V gene TRBV6-1 combines with J gene TRBJ2-5; 7 bases map to TRBD2. Germline-derived CDR1 and CDR2 are MNHNS and SASEGT. J was trimmed by 5 bases and V by 3 bases; bases with no gene match: 12. This CDR3 is built from 16 residues. The CDR3 loop is CASSDGLVRGAETQYF. The CDR3 nucleotides are TGTGCCAGCAGTGACGGACTAGTAAGGGGCGCGGAGACCCAGTACTTC.

The chain uses TRBV19 and TRBJ2-5; possible D gene TRBD2, 6 bases. The ends were cut back, 4 bases at V and 5 bases at J, with 11 bases in the middle. Germline CDR1 LNHDA, CDR2 SQIVND (reference sequence). The CDR3 length is 13 residues. CDR3 region: CASSNLASETQYF. The CDR3 nucleotides are TGTGCCAGTAGTAATCTAGCGAGTGAGACCCAGTACTTC. Together with reference TRBV19 and TRBJ2-5, the CDR3 gives the full variable domain: DGGITQSPKYLFRKEGQNVTLSCEQNLNHDAMYWYRQDPGQGLRLIYYSQIVNDFQKGDIAEGYSVSREKKESFPLTVTSAQKNPTAFYLCASSNLASETQYFGPGTRLLVL.

The CDR3 coding sequence is TGCGCCAGCAGCCAAATCCAGGGTAATGGTGGCTACACCTTC. Its translation is CASSQIQGNGGYTF. The J gene is TRBJ1-2, the V gene TRBV5-1, with D tentatively TRBD1 (5 bases). CDR3 length equals 14 residues. Germline V gene sequence: CDR1 SGHRS, CDR2 YFSETQ. V lost 4 bases and J 7 bases, leaving 17 bases between the germline ends.

This chain joins TRBV7-9 and TRBJ1-2, with TRBD1 as a possible D gene (6 bases). This CDR3 contains 13 residues. From germline, CDR1 is SEHNR and CDR2 FQNEAQ (reference sequence). Trimming removed 5 bases at V and 8 bases at J, with 15 bases between. The CDR3 here is CASSKTGPGGYTF. Here the CDR3 DNA reads TGTGCCAGCAGCAAGACAGGCCCCGGGGGCTACACCTTC.